A selection of T cell receptor beta chains follows, all from one sample in a study of cytomegalovirus exposure and HLA in healthy donors. Using immunoSEQ multiplex PCR, the repertoire was profiled, and TCRdb retains in-frame clones only, with some absent. This sample has roughly 140,000 clones, with around 79% found just once. Source material: PBMCs. All receptors derive from a male donor in good health and CMV-seronegative. Each CDR3 is given with its conserved first and last residue. A D gene is named only where the DNA matches it firmly. Clone size is stated in some rows and not others, as once, few, many or a class when expanded.

CDR3 DNA: TGCGCCAGCAGCCAAGAACCTAGCGGAACCTACGAGCAGTACTTC; CDR3 protein: CASSQEPSGTYEQYF; clone size: many; D gene: TRBD2; J gene: TRBJ2-7; V gene: TRBV4-1
CDR3 DNA: TGTGCCAGCTCACCCGGGACTGACCTTTTTCTCGAGCAGTACTTC; CDR3 protein: CASSPGTDLFLEQYF; clone size: -; D gene: -; J gene: TRBJ2-7; V gene: TRBV18
CDR3 DNA: TGTGCCAGCAGCTTAGGTTCCCATAGCTCTGGAAACACCATATATTTT; CDR3 protein: CASSLGSHSSGNTIYF; clone size: -; D gene: -; J gene: TRBJ1-3; V gene: TRBV7-9
CDR3 DNA: TGTGCCAGCAGTCTACAGGGTGGTTGGCAGCCCCAGCATTTT; CDR3 protein: CASSLQGGWQPQHF; clone size: -; D gene: -; J gene: TRBJ1-5; V gene: TRBV5-6
CDR3 DNA: TGTGCCTGGAGCGACGGGACTCCTAGCACAGATACGCAGTATTTT; CDR3 protein: CAWSDGTPSTDTQYF; clone size: -; D gene: -; J gene: TRBJ2-3; V gene: TRBV30
CDR3 DNA: TGCGCCAGCAGCCACACCGGGACTAGCGGGCCAAGGACCCAGTACTTC; CDR3 protein: CASSHTGTSGPRTQYF; clone size: -; D gene: TRBD2; J gene: TRBJ2-5; V gene: TRBV5-1
CDR3 DNA: TGTGCCAGCAGCTTGGCGGGTAGCACTGAAGCTTTCTTT; CDR3 protein: CASSLAGSTEAFF; clone size: once; D gene: -; J gene: TRBJ1-1; V gene: TRBV5-5
CDR3 DNA: TGTGCCAGCAGCGTAGGGGTGCTAGCGGGAACGACCGGGGAGCTGTTTTTT; CDR3 protein: CASSVGVLAGTTGELFF; clone size: -; D gene: TRBD2; J gene: TRBJ2-2; V gene: TRBV9
CDR3 DNA: TGTGCTAGTGGTCTGGGACAGGGAACGGACGAGCAGTACTTC; CDR3 protein: CASGLGQGTDEQYF; clone size: -; D gene: TRBD1; J gene: TRBJ2-7; V gene: TRBV12-5
CDR3 DNA: TGCGCCAGCAGCCTTCGGACAGGACCCAATCAGCCCCAGCATTTT; CDR3 protein: CASSLRTGPNQPQHF; clone size: few; D gene: TRBD1; J gene: TRBJ1-5; V gene: TRBV4-1
CDR3 DNA: TGTGCCAGCAGTCCCCAGGGGGGTTTGGGTTCACCCCTCCACTTT; CDR3 protein: CASSPQGGLGSPLHF; clone size: -; D gene: TRBD1; J gene: TRBJ1-6; V gene: TRBV27
CDR3 DNA: TGTGCCAGCATGGACAGGGGGAAAAGCGGCTCCTATAATTCACCCCTCCACTTT; CDR3 protein: CASMDRGKSGSYNSPLHF; clone size: few; D gene: TRBD1; J gene: TRBJ1-6; V gene: TRBV25-1
CDR3 DNA: TGTGCCAGCAGAAACAGGGGAGGACTCTACGAGCAGTACTTC; CDR3 protein: CASRNRGGLYEQYF; clone size: -; D gene: -; J gene: TRBJ2-7; V gene: TRBV6-1
CDR3 DNA: TGTGCCAGCTCACCGTCGGCAACTAATGAAAAACTGTTTTTT; CDR3 protein: CASSPSATNEKLFF; clone size: few; D gene: -; J gene: TRBJ1-4; V gene: TRBV18
CDR3 DNA: TGTGCCAGCAGCCCGGAGGGCCTCGAGTACGAGCAGTACTTC; CDR3 protein: CASSPEGLEYEQYF; clone size: once; D gene: -; J gene: TRBJ2-7; V gene: TRBV27
CDR3 DNA: TGTGCCAGCAGCTGGATGAGCGGGGGAAGAACAGATACGCAGTATTTT; CDR3 protein: CASSWMSGGRTDTQYF; clone size: -; D gene: TRBD2; J gene: TRBJ2-3; V gene: TRBV7-2
CDR3 DNA: TGTGCCAGCAGGGGCGGGACTGGCCACACTGAAGCTTTCTTT; CDR3 protein: CASRGGTGHTEAFF; clone size: -; D gene: -; J gene: TRBJ1-1; V gene: TRBV7-3
CDR3 DNA: TGCGCCAGCAGCCCGGGACACTCGAACACCGGGGAGCTGTTTTTT; CDR3 protein: CASSPGHSNTGELFF; clone size: -; D gene: -; J gene: TRBJ2-2; V gene: TRBV4-1
CDR3 DNA: TGCGCCAGCAGCTTGGGACAGGGATCTAACGAAGCTTTCTTT; CDR3 protein: CASSLGQGSNEAFF; clone size: -; D gene: TRBD1; J gene: TRBJ1-1; V gene: TRBV5-1
CDR3 DNA: TGCAGCGTGGGACAGGGGGACTATGGCTACACCTTC; CDR3 protein: CSVGQGDYGYTF; clone size: -; D gene: TRBD1; J gene: TRBJ1-2; V gene: TRBV29-1
CDR3 DNA: TGCGCCAGCAGCTCAGTGACAGGGGGCATGGCTGAAGCTTTCTTT; CDR3 protein: CASSSVTGGMAEAFF; clone size: few; D gene: TRBD1; J gene: TRBJ1-1; V gene: TRBV5-1
CDR3 DNA: TGTGCCAGCAGTTACTCGGGAGGGGCGGGGGCTGAAGCTTTCTTT; CDR3 protein: CASSYSGGAGAEAFF; clone size: few; D gene: -; J gene: TRBJ1-1; V gene: TRBV6-5
CDR3 DNA: TGCGCCAGCAGTGAGAGGTGGCTAGCGGGGCGGCCCACCGGGGAGCTGTTTTTT; CDR3 protein: CASSERWLAGRPTGELFF; clone size: -; D gene: TRBD2; J gene: TRBJ2-2; V gene: TRBV10-2
CDR3 DNA: TGCGCCAGCAGCTTGGTCAGGGACTCTGCTAACTATGGCTACACCTTC; CDR3 protein: CASSLVRDSANYGYTF; clone size: -; D gene: -; J gene: TRBJ1-2; V gene: TRBV5-1
CDR3 DNA: TGCGCCAGCAGCCAAGACATGATCAGGAGGTCTAATGAAAAACTGTTTTTT; CDR3 protein: CASSQDMIRRSNEKLFF; clone size: -; D gene: -; J gene: TRBJ1-4; V gene: TRBV4-3
CDR3 DNA: TGTGCCAGCACACACAGGGATCGGTACGAGCAGTACTTC; CDR3 protein: CASTHRDRYEQYF; clone size: -; D gene: -; J gene: TRBJ2-7; V gene: TRBV6-1
CDR3 DNA: TGTGCCAGCAGCCCAGGTGGCCGGCACAATGAGCAGTTCTTC; CDR3 protein: CASSPGGRHNEQFF; clone size: once; D gene: -; J gene: TRBJ2-1; V gene: TRBV7-3
CDR3 DNA: TGCGCCAGCAGCCCCGGGACTAGCGGGGGGCACCGCACAGATACGCAGTATTTT; CDR3 protein: CASSPGTSGGHRTDTQYF; clone size: -; D gene: TRBD2; J gene: TRBJ2-3; V gene: TRBV5-1
CDR3 DNA: TGTGCCACCAGCAGAGGTCAGGGGGCCGGACGAGTAGGGGAGTACTTC; CDR3 protein: CATSRGQGAGRVGEYF; clone size: -; D gene: TRBD1; J gene: TRBJ2-7; V gene: TRBV15
CDR3 DNA: TGCGCCAGCGCACAGACAGGGAACATCTACGAGCAGTACTTC; CDR3 protein: CASAQTGNIYEQYF; clone size: -; D gene: TRBD1; J gene: TRBJ2-7; V gene: TRBV5-1